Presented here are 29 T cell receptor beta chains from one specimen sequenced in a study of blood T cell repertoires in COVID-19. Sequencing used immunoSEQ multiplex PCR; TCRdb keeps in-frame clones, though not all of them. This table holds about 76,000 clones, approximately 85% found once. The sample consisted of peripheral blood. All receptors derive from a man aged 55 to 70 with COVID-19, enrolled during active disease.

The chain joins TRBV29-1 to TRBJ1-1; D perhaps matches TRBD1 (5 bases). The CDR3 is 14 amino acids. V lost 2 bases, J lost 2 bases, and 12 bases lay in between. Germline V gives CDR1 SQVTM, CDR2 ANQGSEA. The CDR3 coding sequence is TGCAGCGTTGAAAGCCGGCAGGGTAACACTGAAGCTTTCTTT. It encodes CSVESRQGNTEAFF.

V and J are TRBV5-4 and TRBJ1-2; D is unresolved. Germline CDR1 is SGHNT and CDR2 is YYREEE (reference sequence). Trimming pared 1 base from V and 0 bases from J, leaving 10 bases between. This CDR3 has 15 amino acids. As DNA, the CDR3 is TGTGCCAGCAGCTTGTCTACCGGTTCTAACTATGGCTACACCTTC. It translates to CASSLSTGSNYGYTF.

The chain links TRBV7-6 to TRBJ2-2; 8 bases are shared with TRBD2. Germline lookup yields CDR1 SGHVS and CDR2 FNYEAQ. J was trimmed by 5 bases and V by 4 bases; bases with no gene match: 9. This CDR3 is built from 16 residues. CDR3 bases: TGTGCCAGCAGCTCCCGCTCAGCGGGAGATACCGGGGAGCTGTTTTTT. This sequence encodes CASSSRSAGDTGELFF.

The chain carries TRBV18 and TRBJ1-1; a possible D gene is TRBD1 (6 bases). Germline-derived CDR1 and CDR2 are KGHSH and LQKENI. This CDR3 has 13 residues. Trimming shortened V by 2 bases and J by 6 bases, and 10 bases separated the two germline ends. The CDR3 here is CASSPGQFPEAFF. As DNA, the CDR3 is TGTGCCAGCTCACCAGGACAGTTCCCTGAAGCTTTCTTT. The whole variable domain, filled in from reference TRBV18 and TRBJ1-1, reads NAGVMQNPRHLVRRRGQEARLRCSPMKGHSHVYWYRQLPEEGLKFMVYLQKENIIDESGMPKERFSAEFPKEGPSILRIQQVVRGDSAAYFCASSPGQFPEAFFGQGTRLTVV.

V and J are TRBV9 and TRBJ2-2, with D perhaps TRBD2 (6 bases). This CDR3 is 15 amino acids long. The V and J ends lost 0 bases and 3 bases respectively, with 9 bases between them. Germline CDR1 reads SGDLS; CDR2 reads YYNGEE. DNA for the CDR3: TGTGCCAGCAGCGTAGTGCCGGGAGACACCGGGGAGCTGTTTTTT. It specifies CASSVVPGDTGELFF.

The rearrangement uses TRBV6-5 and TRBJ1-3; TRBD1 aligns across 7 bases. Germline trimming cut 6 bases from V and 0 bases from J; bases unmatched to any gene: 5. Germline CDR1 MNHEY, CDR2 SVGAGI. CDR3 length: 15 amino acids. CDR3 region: CASRRTGDSGNTIYF. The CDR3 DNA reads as TGTGCCAGCAGACGGACAGGCGACTCTGGAAACACCATATATTTT.

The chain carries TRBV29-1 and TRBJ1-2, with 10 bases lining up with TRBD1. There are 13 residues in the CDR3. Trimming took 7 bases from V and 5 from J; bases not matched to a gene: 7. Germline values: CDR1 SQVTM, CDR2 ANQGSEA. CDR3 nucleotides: TGCAGCGGACAACCGGGACAGGGGTATGGCTACACCTTC. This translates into CSGQPGQGYGYTF.

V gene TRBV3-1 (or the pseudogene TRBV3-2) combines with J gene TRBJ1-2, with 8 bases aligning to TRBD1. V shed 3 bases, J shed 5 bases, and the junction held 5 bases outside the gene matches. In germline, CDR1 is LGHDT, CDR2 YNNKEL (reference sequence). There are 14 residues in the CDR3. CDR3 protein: CASSHRGQEYGYTF. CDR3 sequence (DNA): TGTGCCAGCAGCCACAGGGGACAGGAGTATGGCTACACCTTC.

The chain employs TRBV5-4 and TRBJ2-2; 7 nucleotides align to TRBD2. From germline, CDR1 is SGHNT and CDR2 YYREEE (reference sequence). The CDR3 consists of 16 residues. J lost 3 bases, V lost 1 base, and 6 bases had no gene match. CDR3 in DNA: TGTGCCAGCAGCTTGTTCCCGGGAGGCGACACCGGGGAGCTGTTTTTT. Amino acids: CASSLFPGGDTGELFF.

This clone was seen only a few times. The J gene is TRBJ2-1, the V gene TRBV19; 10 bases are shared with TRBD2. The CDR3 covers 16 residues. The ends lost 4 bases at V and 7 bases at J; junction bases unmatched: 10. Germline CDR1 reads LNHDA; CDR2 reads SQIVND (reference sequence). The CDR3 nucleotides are TGTGCCAGTAGTACCGGACTAGCGGACGGTAAAAATGAGCAGTTCTTC. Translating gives CASSTGLADGKNEQFF.

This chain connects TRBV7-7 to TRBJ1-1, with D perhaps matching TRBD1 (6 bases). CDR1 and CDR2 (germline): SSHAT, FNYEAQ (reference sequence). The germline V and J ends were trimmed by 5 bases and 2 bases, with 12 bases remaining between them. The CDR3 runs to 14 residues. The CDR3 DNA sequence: TGTGCCAGCAGCCCCGACAGGCCTAACACTGAAGCTTTCTTT. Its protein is CASSPDRPNTEAFF.

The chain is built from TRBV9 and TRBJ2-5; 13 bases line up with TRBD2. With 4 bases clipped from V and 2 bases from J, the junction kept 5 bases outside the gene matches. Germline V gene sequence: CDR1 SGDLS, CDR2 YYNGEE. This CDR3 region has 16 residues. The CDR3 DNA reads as TGTGCCAGCAGCACAAGACTAGCGGGGGGACAAGAGACCCAGTACTTC. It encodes CASSTRLAGGQETQYF. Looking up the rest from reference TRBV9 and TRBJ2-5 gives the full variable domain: DSGVTQTPKHLITATGQRVTLRCSPRSGDLSVYWYQQSLDQGLQFLIQYYNGEERAKGNILERFSAQQFPDLHSELNLSSLELGDSALYFCASSTRLAGGQETQYFGPGTRLLVL.

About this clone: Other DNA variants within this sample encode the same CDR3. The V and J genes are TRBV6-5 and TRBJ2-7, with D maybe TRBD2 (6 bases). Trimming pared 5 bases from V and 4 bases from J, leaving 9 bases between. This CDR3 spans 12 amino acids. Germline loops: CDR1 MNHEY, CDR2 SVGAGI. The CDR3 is CASSPGTYEQYF. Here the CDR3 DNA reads TGTGCCAGCAGTCCCGGGACTTACGAGCAGTACTTC.

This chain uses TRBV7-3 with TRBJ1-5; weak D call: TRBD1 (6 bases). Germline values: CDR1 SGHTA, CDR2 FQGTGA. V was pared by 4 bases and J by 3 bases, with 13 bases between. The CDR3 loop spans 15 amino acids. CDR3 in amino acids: CASSYPQGNNQPQHF. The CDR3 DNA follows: TGTGCCAGCAGCTACCCCCAGGGGAACAATCAGCCCCAGCATTTT.

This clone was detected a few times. This CDR3 is CASRRDRENYEQYF. The CDR3 region has the DNA TGTGCCAGCAGGAGGGACAGGGAAAACTACGAGCAGTACTTC. J is TRBJ2-7 and V is TRBV6-5; 9 positions match TRBD1. CDR1 is MNHEY, CDR2 SVGAGI, per germline. With V trimmed by 6 bases and J by 3 bases, 6 bases remained unmatched. CDR3 size: 14 residues.

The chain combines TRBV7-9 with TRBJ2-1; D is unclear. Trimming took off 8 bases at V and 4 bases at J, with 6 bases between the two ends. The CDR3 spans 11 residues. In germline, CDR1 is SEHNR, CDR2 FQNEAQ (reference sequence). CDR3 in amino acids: CASEAYNEQFF. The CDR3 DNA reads TGTGCCAGCGAAGCTTACAATGAGCAGTTCTTC. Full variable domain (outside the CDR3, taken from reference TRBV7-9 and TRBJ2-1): DTGVSQNPRHKITKRGQNVTFRCDPISEHNRLYWYRQTLGQGPEFLTYFQNEAQLEKSRLLSDRFSAERPKGSFSTLEIQRTEQGDSAMYLCASEAYNEQFFGPGTRLTVL.

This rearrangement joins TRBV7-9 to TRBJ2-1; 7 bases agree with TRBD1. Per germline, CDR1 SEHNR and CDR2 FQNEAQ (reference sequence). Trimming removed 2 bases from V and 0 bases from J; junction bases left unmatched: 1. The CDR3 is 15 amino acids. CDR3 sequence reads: CASSLPGGSYNEQFF. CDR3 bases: TGTGCCAGCAGCTTACCAGGGGGCTCCTACAATGAGCAGTTCTTC.

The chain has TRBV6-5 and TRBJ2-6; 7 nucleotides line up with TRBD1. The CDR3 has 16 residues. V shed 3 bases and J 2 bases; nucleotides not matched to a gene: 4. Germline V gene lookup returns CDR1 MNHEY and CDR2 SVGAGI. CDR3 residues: CASSYEGATGANVLTF. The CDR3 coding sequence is TGTGCCAGCAGTTATGAGGGGGCGACTGGGGCCAACGTCCTGACTTTC.

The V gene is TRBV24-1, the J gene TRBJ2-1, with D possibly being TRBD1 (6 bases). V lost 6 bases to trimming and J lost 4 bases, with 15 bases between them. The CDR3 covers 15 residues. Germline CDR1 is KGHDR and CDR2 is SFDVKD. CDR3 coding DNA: TGTGCCACCAGTCGGTTGACAGGCGGATACAATGAGCAGTTCTTC. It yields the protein CATSRLTGGYNEQFF.

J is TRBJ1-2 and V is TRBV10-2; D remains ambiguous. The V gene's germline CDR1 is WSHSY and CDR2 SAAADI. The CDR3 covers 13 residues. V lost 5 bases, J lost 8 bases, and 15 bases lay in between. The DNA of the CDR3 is TGCGCCAGCAGTTCCCTCGGGGTTGGGGGCTACACCTTC. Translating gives CASSSLGVGGYTF.

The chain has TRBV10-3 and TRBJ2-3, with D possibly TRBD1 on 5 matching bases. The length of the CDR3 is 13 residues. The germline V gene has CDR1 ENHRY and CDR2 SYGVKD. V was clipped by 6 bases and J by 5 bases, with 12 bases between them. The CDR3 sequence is CAISRTKGDTQYF. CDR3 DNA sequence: TGTGCCATCAGCCGGACAAAAGGAGATACGCAGTATTTT.

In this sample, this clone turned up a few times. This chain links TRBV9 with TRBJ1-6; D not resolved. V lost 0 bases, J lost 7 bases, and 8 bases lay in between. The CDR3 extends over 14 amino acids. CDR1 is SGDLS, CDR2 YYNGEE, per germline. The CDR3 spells CASSVGYVNSPLHF. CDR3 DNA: TGTGCCAGCAGCGTAGGTTATGTAAATTCACCCCTCCACTTT.

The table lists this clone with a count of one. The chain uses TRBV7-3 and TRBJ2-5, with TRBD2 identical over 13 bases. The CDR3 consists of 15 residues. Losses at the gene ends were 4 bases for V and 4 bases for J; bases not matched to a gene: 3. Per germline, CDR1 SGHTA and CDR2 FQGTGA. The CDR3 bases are TGTGCCAGCAGCTCGACTAGCGGGAGGTTAGAGACCCAGTACTTC. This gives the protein CASSSTSGRLETQYF.

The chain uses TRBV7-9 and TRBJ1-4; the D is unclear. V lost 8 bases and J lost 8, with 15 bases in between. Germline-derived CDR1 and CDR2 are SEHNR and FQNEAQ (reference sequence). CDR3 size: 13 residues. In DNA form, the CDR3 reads TGTGCCAGCTCCGAGTTCGGAGGAGAAAAACTGTTTTTT. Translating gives CASSEFGGEKLFF.

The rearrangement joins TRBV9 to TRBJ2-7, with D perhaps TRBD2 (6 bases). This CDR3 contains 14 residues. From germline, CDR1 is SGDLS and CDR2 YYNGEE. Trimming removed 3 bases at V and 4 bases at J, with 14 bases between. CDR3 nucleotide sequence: TGTGCCAGCAGCGGCGGGATTGGTTTTTACGAGCAGTACTTC. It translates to CASSGGIGFYEQYF.

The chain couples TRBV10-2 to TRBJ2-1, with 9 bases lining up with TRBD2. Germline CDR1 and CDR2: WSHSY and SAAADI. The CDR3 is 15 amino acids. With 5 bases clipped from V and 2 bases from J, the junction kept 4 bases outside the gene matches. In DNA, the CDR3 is TGCGCCAGCAGTAGCCTAGCGGGGACCTACAATGAGCAGTTCTTC. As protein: CASSSLAGTYNEQFF.

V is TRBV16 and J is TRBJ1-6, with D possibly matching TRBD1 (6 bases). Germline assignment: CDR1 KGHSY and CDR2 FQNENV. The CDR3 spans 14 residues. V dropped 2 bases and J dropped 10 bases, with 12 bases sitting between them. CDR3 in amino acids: CASSQEYRESPLHF. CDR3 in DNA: TGTGCCAGCAGCCAAGAGTACAGGGAATCACCCCTCCACTTT.

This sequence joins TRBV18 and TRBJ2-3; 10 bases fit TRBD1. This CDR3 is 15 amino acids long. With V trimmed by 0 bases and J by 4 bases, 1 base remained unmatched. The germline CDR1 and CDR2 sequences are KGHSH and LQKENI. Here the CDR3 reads CASSPPTGGPDTQYF. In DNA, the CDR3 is TGTGCCAGCTCACCACCGACAGGGGGCCCAGATACGCAGTATTTT.

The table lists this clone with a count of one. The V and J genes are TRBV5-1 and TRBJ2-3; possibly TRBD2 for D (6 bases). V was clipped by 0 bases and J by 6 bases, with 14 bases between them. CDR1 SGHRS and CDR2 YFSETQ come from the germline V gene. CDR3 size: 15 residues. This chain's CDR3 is CASSLEGLDLDTQYF. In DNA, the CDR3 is TGCGCCAGCAGCTTGGAGGGACTGGACTTGGATACGCAGTATTTT.